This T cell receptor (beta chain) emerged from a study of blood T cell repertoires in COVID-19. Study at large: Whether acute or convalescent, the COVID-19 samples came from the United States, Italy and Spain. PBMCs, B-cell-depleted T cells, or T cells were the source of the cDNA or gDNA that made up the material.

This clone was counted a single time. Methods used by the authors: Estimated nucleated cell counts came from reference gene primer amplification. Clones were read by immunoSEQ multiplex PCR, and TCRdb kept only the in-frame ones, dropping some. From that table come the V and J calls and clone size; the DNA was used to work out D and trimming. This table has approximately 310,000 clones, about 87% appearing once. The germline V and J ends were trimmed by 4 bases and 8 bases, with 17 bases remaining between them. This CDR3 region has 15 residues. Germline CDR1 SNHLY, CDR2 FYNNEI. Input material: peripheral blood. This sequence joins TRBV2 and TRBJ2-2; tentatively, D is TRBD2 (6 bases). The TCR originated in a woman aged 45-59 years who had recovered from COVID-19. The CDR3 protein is CASSGAGSVVGELFF. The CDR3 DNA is TGTGCCAGCAGTGGAGCCGGGAGTGTGGTTGGGGAGCTGTTTTTT.